The 10 T cell receptor beta chains listed next were all sequenced from one sample in a study of cytomegalovirus exposure and HLA in healthy donors. Measured with immunoSEQ multiplex PCR; TCRdb has only the in-frame clones, and not every one. The sample yields a few hundred thousand clones, approximately 86% seen once. Sample: PBMCs. The receptors shown here come from a young man in good health and CMV-seronegative.

The chain is built from TRBV6-5 and TRBJ1-1; D gene uncertain. V dropped 7 bases and J dropped 1 base, with 7 bases sitting between them. The CDR3 extends over 12 amino acids. Per germline, CDR1 MNHEY and CDR2 SVGAGI. CDR3 nucleotide sequence: TGTGCCAGCACCCGAGGGAACACTGAAGCTTTCTTT. Translated, it gives CASTRGNTEAFF.

The CDR3 loop reads CASSLWGKLGEQFF. The CDR3 nucleotides read TGTGCCAGCAGTTTATGGGGCAAGCTGGGTGAGCAGTTCTTC. This chain joins TRBV27 and TRBJ2-1, with D tentatively TRBD1 (5 bases). Trimming left V 1 base short and J 9 bases short, with 13 bases between. This CDR3 is 14 amino acids long. Germline assignment: CDR1 MNHEY and CDR2 SMNVEV (reference sequence).

This chain uses TRBV7-9 with TRBJ2-7, with 7 bases lining up with TRBD2. The germline CDR1 and CDR2 sequences are SEHNR and FQNEAQ (reference sequence). The CDR3 has 14 residues. The trim removed 5 bases at V and 1 base at J, leaving 5 bases unmatched. The CDR3 nucleotides are TGTGCCAGCAGCCTGGGGGGGATGTCCTACGAGCAGTACTTC. It codes for CASSLGGMSYEQYF. The complete variable domain, with remaining parts taken from reference TRBV7-9 and TRBJ2-7, reads DTGVSQNPRHKITKRGQNVTFRCDPISEHNRLYWYRQTLGQGPEFLTYFQNEAQLEKSRLLSDRFSAERPKGSFSTLEIQRTEQGDSAMYLCASSLGGMSYEQYFGPGTRLTVT.

The rearrangement uses TRBV6-5 and TRBJ1-2; 7 nucleotides match TRBD1. The junction had 5 bases not matched to a gene; V was cut back by 6 bases and J by 7 bases. The CDR3 spans 12 residues. CDR1 and CDR2 from the germline V gene are MNHEY and SVGAGI. The CDR3 DNA reads as TGTGCCAGCAGGGAGGGGGCAAGTGGCTACACCTTC. Translated: CASREGASGYTF.

Turning to this clone: A junction end diverges from the germline sequence, so it may reflect a read error. The genes are TRBV6-5 and TRBJ2-1; 8 bases map to TRBD2. Germline V CDR1 and CDR2: MNHEY, SVGAGI. The length of the CDR3 is 16 residues. The CDR3 loop is CASSNSLAVTPNEQFF. Here the CDR3 DNA reads TGTGCCAGCAGTAACTCACTAGCGGTTACACCCAATGAGCAGTTCTTC.

The genes are TRBV7-9 and TRBJ1-6; 7 bases align to TRBD1. The CDR3 consists of 17 residues. Germline lookup yields CDR1 SEHNR and CDR2 FQNEAQ (reference sequence). V was clipped by 5 bases and J by 9 bases; unmatched bases: 16. The CDR3 region is CASSPDTGTVAGSPLHF. As DNA, the CDR3 is TGTGCCAGCAGCCCAGATACCGGGACAGTAGCAGGTTCACCCCTCCACTTT.

The rearrangement uses TRBV7-9 and TRBJ1-6, with D perhaps matching TRBD1 (5 bases). The CDR3 is 15 amino acids. With 4 bases removed from V and 9 bases from J, the gap between germline ends came to 16 bases. Germline assignment: CDR1 SEHNR and CDR2 FQNEAQ (reference sequence). The CDR3 loop reads CASSSGIGVGSPLHF. The CDR3 DNA is TGTGCCAGCAGCTCAGGGATAGGGGTTGGTTCACCCCTCCACTTT.

CDR3 nucleotides: TGCGCCAGCAGCTTCGATGGACAGGGCGGTCAGGAGACCCAGTACTTC. Protein sequence: CASSFDGQGGQETQYF. The V gene is TRBV5-1, the J gene TRBJ2-5; TRBD1 agrees at 8 bases. Germline lookup yields CDR1 SGHRS and CDR2 YFSETQ. V shed 2 bases and J 5 bases; nucleotides not matched to a gene: 11. There are 16 residues in the CDR3. The full variable domain, completed using reference TRBV5-1 and TRBJ2-5, is KAGVTQTPRYLIKTRGQQVTLSCSPISGHRSVSWYQQTPGQGLQFLFEYFSETQRNKGNFPGRFSGRQFSNSRSEMNVSTLELGDSALYLCASSFDGQGGQETQYFGPGTRLLVL.

The chain combines TRBV15 with TRBJ2-5; possible D gene TRBD1, 6 bases. V gave up 6 bases and J gave up 1 base, with 18 bases separating them. The V gene's germline CDR1 is LNHNV and CDR2 YYDKDF (reference sequence). The length of the CDR3 is 16 residues. The CDR3 region is CATSTDGTSSQETQYF. CDR3 in DNA: TGTGCCACCAGTACGGACGGGACATCGTCCCAAGAGACCCAGTACTTC.

The chain uses TRBV7-8 and TRBJ2-7; 7 bases are shared with TRBD1. With V trimmed by 2 bases and J by 2 bases, 3 bases remained unmatched. CDR3 size: 14 residues. Germline V lookup: CDR1 SGHVS, CDR2 FQNEAQ. CDR3 bases: TGTGCCAGCAGCTTAAAGGGGGCGGCCTACGAGCAGTACTTC. Its protein is CASSLKGAAYEQYF.